This TCR beta chain derives from a study of cytomegalovirus exposure and HLA in healthy donors. Overall study findings and caveats: Several of the most significant clusters were apparently associated with common viral pathogens in a later analysis.

The PCR contained 60 Vbeta and 13 Jbeta primers. Libraries were prepared by immunoSEQ multiplex PCR; TCRdb keeps only in-frame clonotypes and omits some of them. Among about 220,000 clones listed, 82% were seen once. The CDR3 is made up of 15 amino acids. With 4 bases removed from V and 4 bases from J, the gap between germline ends came to 17 bases. Germline CDR1 and CDR2: SGDLS and YYNGEE. A word on this clone: Antigen unknown.

The sample consisted of PBMCs. This chain uses TRBV9 with TRBJ1-2; D is unresolved. This TCR derives from a woman in her thirties or forties in good health and CMV-seropositive. CDR3 loop: CASSSHLLGFYGYTF. The CDR3 DNA follows: TGTGCCAGCAGCTCCCACCTACTGGGCTTCTATGGCTACACCTTC.